Listed below are T cell receptor beta chains from one sample, sequenced in a study of blood T cell repertoires in COVID-19. TCRdb's copy holds only in-frame clones and misses some; the assay was immunoSEQ multiplex PCR. The sample has 390,000 or so clones, roughly 88% seen once. The sample comprised peripheral blood. These receptors were collected from a woman aged 25 to 39 with active or convalescent COVID-19. The CDR3 runs from the conserved cysteine through the conserved F or W. D genes are given only for firm matches. Size values are once, few and many counts, or a class for expanded clones, and some rows have none.

- TRBD1 13 TRBJ1-2 TRBV4-2 CASSQGTAYGYTF TGTGCCAGCAGCCAGGGGACAGCCTATGGCTACACCTTC
- - 13 TRBJ1-1 TRBV19 CASSIRRGSEAFF TGTGCCAGTAGTATCCGCAGGGGATCTGAAGCTTTCTTT
- - 13 TRBJ2-5 TRBV11-3 CASSLGEKETQYF TGTGCCAGCAGCTTAGGAGAGAAAGAGACCCAGTACTTC
- TRBD2 14 TRBJ2-7 TRBV15 CATSRGGGSYEQYF TGTGCCACCAGCAGAGGCGGGGGTTCCTACGAGCAGTACTTC
once - 13 TRBJ1-1 TRBV10-2 CASSEFTRPEAFF TGCGCCAGCAGTGAGTTTACGCGTCCTGAAGCTTTCTTT
- TRBD1 15 TRBJ1-3 TRBV7-9 CASNGDRATGNTIYF TGTGCCAGCAACGGCGACAGGGCGACTGGAAACACCATATATTTT
- - 15 TRBJ1-1 TRBV3-1/TRBV3-2 CASSQEQGENTEAFF TGTGCCAGCAGCCAAGAACAGGGTGAGAACACTGAAGCTTTCTTT
- TRBD2 15 TRBJ2-5 TRBV7-7 CASSPLRAGGETQYF TGTGCCAGCAGCCCCCTTAGGGCGGGGGGGGAGACCCAGTACTTC
- TRBD1 17 TRBJ1-1 TRBV19 CASSIPVSTGEGTEAFF TGTGCCAGTAGTATCCCTGTCTCGACAGGGGAAGGCACTGAAGCTTTCTTT
- TRBD1 14 TRBJ2-7 TRBV3-1/TRBV3-2 CASSPGQGGYEQYF TGTGCCAGCAGCCCGGGACAGGGCGGATACGAGCAGTACTTC
- - 13 TRBJ1-2 TRBV19 CASRLAGGPGYTF TGTGCCAGTAGGCTTGCTGGAGGGCCTGGCTACACCTTC
- TRBD1 13 TRBJ2-7 TRBV7-7 CASSTGQGYEQYF TGTGCCAGCAGCACGGGACAGGGGTACGAGCAGTACTTC
- TRBD1 18 TRBJ2-6 TRBV5-5 CASSRTGPFLSGANVLTF TGTGCCAGCAGCAGGACAGGGCCCTTCCTCTCTGGGGCCAACGTCCTGACTTTC
- - 17 TRBJ2-7 TRBV19 CASSTTHSSSRVYEQYF TGTGCCAGTAGTACCACCCACAGCAGCAGCAGAGTCTACGAGCAGTACTTC
- TRBD1 13 TRBJ1-1 TRBV6-5 CATLGTGGTEAFF TGTGCCACCTTGGGGACAGGGGGCACTGAAGCTTTCTTT
- TRBD2 16 TRBJ2-3 TRBV29-1 CSVERRLAGNTDTQYF TGCAGCGTTGAACGTCGACTAGCGGGGAACACAGATACGCAGTATTTT
- - 14 TRBJ1-6 TRBV6-1 CASSEGPASSPLHF TGTGCCAGCAGTGAGGGGCCAGCGAGCTCACCCCTCCACTTT
- TRBD2 16 TRBJ2-1 TRBV16 CASSPPLSGSVQEQFF TGTGCCAGCAGCCCCCCGTTAAGCGGGAGCGTTCAGGAGCAGTTCTTC
- - 16 TRBJ2-6 TRBV27 CASSLNPGSGANVLTF TGTGCCAGCAGTTTAAATCCAGGCTCTGGGGCCAACGTCCTGACTTTC
- TRBD2 17 TRBJ2-1 TRBV5-1 CASSGRISGESYNEQFF TGCGCCAGCAGCGGGAGGATTAGCGGGGAATCCTACAATGAGCAGTTCTTC
- - 16 TRBJ1-1 TRBV6-5 CASSYSAVQRNTEAFF TGTGCCAGCAGTTACTCCGCGGTTCAGAGGAACACTGAAGCTTTCTTT
- TRBD1 14 TRBJ2-1 TRBV2 CASSPAGTGLRQFF TGTGCCAGCAGCCCCGCCGGGACAGGGTTGAGGCAGTTCTTC
few - 16 TRBJ2-1 TRBV28 CASSLSGAKNYNEQFF TGTGCCAGCAGTTTATCAGGGGCTAAGAACTACAATGAGCAGTTCTTC
- - 17 TRBJ2-1 TRBV5-8 CASSLGEGGSSYNEQFF TGTGCCAGCAGCCTCGGGGAGGGGGGGAGCTCCTACAATGAGCAGTTCTTC
- - 16 TRBJ2-6 TRBV7-2 CASSPRVLPGANVLTF TGTGCCAGCAGCCCCCGGGTCTTGCCTGGGGCCAACGTCCTGACTTTC
- - 16 TRBJ1-6 TRBV7-9 CASSSSTGSYNSPLHF TGTGCCAGCAGCTCCTCGACAGGCTCGTATAATTCACCCCTCCACTTT
- - 15 TRBJ1-1 TRBV5-8 CASSYRRESVTEAFF TGTGCCAGCAGCTACCGCAGGGAATCGGTCACTGAAGCTTTCTTT
- - 15 TRBJ2-3 TRBV19 CASSPTGTSTDTQYF TGTGCCAGTAGCCCGACAGGGACTAGCACAGATACGCAGTATTTT
once - 16 TRBJ2-1 TRBV11-2 CASSLQGSNSYNEQFF TGTGCCAGCAGCTTACAGGGGTCCAACTCCTACAATGAGCAGTTCTTC
once - 14 TRBJ1-1 TRBV6-5 CASSHDLRQTEAFF TGTGCCAGCAGCCACGACTTACGGCAGACTGAAGCTTTCTTT
- TRBD1 16 TRBJ2-7 TRBV5-1 CASSLGQGARTYEQYF TGCGCCAGCAGCTTGGGTCAGGGGGCGCGAACCTACGAGCAGTACTTC
- - 15 TRBJ1-1 TRBV18 CASSSQITVNTEAFF TGTGCCAGCTCATCCCAGATCACAGTGAACACTGAAGCTTTCTTT
- - 16 TRBJ1-1 TRBV4-1 CASSQSPGTYATEAFF TGCGCCAGCAGCCAAAGCCCCGGGACATACGCCACTGAAGCTTTCTTT
- TRBD2 16 TRBJ2-3 TRBV5-6 CASSLLAGEVTDTQYF TGTGCCAGCAGCTTATTAGCGGGAGAAGTTACAGATACGCAGTATTTT
- - 17 TRBJ2-1 TRBV5-1 CASSPHPPPGTEDEQFF TGCGCCAGCAGCCCCCACCCCCCCCCAGGGACTGAGGATGAGCAGTTCTTC
- TRBD1 14 TRBJ1-5 TRBV4-1 CASSQGRGRKPQHF TGCGCCAGCAGCCAGGGTAGGGGGCGTAAGCCCCAGCATTTT
- TRBD1 16 TRBJ1-5 TRBV5-6 CASSLFSGTGNQPQHF TGTGCCAGCAGCTTATTTTCCGGGACAGGGAATCAGCCCCAGCATTTT
- TRBD2 15 TRBJ2-1 TRBV19 CASSTPRTSGPEQFF TGTGCCAGTAGTACCCCTCGGACTAGCGGGCCCGAGCAGTTCTTC
- - 11 TRBJ1-1 TRBV6-6 CATKEDTEAFF TGTGCCACCAAGGAGGACACTGAAGCTTTCTTT
- TRBD2 18 TRBJ2-4 TRBV5-4 CASSLGPLAGGAKNIQYF TGTGCCAGCAGCTTAGGGCCTCTAGCGGGAGGCGCCAAAAACATTCAGTACTTC
- - 15 TRBJ1-1 TRBV6-5 CASSYSGRVDTEAFF TGTGCCAGCAGTTACTCAGGCAGGGTGGACACTGAAGCTTTCTTT
- - 11 TRBJ2-1 TRBV6-5 CASSWRNEQFF TGTGCCAGCAGTTGGAGGAATGAGCAGTTCTTC
- - 15 TRBJ1-1 TRBV19 CASSKTQGGSTEAFF TGTGCCAGTAGTAAGACCCAGGGAGGGAGCACTGAAGCTTTCTTT
- - 14 TRBJ2-7 TRBV7-2 CASSRGAIWYEQYF TGTGCCAGCAGCCGCGGGGCAATTTGGTACGAGCAGTACTTC
- - 15 TRBJ2-1 TRBV6-1 CASSEDADGLAEQFF TGTGCCAGCAGTGAAGACGCGGATGGCCTAGCTGAGCAGTTCTTC
- - 15 TRBJ2-1 TRBV25-1 CASSPGNRFYNEQFF TGTGCCAGCAGTCCGGGAAATCGGTTCTACAATGAGCAGTTCTTC
- - 14 TRBJ1-4 TRBV30 CAWSFGTAQEKLFF TGTGCCTGGAGTTTTGGGACTGCGCAGGAAAAACTGTTTTTT
- - 15 TRBJ1-2 TRBV28 CASSPFGRQDYGYTF TGTGCCAGCAGTCCTTTTGGTCGCCAGGACTATGGCTACACCTTC
- - 15 TRBJ2-2 TRBV7-2 CASSPGTPNTGELFF TGTGCCAGCAGCCCCGGGACACCGAACACCGGGGAGCTGTTTTTT
- - 13 TRBJ1-2 TRBV29-1 CSVGQVILDGYTF TGCAGCGTTGGACAGGTAATTCTAGATGGCTACACCTTC
- - 10 TRBJ2-1 TRBV29-1 CSALDNEQFF TGCAGCGCCCTAGACAATGAGCAGTTCTTC
- TRBD2 14 TRBJ2-5 TRBV4-1 CASRLAGGEETQYF TGCGCCAGCAGGCTAGCGGGAGGAGAAGAGACCCAGTACTTC
- TRBD2 11 TRBJ2-1 TRBV6-5 CASISGNEQFF TGTGCCAGCATTAGCGGGAATGAGCAGTTCTTC
- - 16 TRBJ2-2 TRBV5-1 CASSLALGTGTGELFF TGCGCCAGCAGCTTGGCCCTCGGAACGGGTACCGGGGAGCTGTTTTTT